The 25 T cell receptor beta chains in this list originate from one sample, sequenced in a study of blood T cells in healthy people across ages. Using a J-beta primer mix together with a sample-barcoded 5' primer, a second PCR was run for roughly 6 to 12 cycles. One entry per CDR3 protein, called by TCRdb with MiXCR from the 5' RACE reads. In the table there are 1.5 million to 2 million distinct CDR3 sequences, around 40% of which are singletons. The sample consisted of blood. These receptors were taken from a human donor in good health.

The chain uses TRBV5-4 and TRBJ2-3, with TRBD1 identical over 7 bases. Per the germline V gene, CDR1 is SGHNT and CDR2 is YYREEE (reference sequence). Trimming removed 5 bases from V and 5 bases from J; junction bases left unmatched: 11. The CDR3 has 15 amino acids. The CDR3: CASRASRQGKDTQYF. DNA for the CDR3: TGTGCCAGCAGGGCCTCGAGACAGGGCAAAGATACGCAGTATTTT. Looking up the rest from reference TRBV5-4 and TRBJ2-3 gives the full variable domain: ETGVTQSPTHLIKTRGQQVTLRCSSQSGHNTVSWYQQALGQGPQFIFQYYREEENGRGNFPPRFSGLQFPNYSSELNVNALELDDSALYLCASRASRQGKDTQYFGPGTRLTVL.

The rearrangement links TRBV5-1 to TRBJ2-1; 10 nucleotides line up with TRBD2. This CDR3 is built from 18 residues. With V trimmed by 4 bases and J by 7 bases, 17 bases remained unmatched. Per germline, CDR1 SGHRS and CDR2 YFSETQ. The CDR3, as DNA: TGCGCCAGCAGCCCCGCCGGGGGAGGAGCGGGGGGGCGTAATGAGCAGTTCTTC. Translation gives CASSPAGGGAGGRNEQFF.

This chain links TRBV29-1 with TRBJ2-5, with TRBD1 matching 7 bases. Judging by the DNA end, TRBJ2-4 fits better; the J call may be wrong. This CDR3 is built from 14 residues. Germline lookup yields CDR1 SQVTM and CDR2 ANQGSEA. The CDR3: CSVDEGATADIQYF. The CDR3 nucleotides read TGCAGCGTTGACGAGGGGGCGACTGCAGACATTCAGTACTTC.

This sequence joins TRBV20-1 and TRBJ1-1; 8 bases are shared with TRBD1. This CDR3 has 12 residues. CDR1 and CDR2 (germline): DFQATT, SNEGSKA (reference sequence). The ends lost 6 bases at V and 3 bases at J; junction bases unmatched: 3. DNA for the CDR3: TGCAGTGCAGTACAGGGGGACACTGAAGCTTTCTTT. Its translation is CSAVQGDTEAFF.

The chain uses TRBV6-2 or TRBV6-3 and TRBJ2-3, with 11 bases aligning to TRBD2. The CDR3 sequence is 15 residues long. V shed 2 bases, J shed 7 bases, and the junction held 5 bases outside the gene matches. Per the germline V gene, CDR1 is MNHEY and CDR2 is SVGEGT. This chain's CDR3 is CASSYQGTSGYTQYF. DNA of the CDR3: TGTGCCAGCAGTTACCAAGGGACTAGCGGATATACGCAGTATTTT.

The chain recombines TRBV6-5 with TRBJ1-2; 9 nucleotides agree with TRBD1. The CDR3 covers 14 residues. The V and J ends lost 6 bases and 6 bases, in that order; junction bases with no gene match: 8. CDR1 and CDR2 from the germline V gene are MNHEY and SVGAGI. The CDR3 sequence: CASRSRTGVDGYTF. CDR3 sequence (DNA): TGTGCCAGCAGATCAAGGACAGGGGTCGATGGCTACACCTTC.

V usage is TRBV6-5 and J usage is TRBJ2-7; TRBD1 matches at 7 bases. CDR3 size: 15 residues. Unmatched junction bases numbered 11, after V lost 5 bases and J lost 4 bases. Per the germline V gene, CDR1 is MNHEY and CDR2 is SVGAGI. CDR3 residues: CASSTSFQGDYEQYF. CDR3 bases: TGTGCCAGCAGTACCTCCTTCCAGGGGGATTACGAGCAGTACTTC.

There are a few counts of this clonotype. CDR3: CSVETIAQTQYF. CDR3 sequence (DNA): TGCAGCGTCGAAACTATAGCGCAGACCCAGTACTTC. The J gene is TRBJ2-5, the V gene TRBV29-1, with D possibly TRBD2 on 5 matching bases. Germline CDR1 and CDR2: SQVTM and ANQGSEA. This CDR3 is 12 amino acids long. Trimming removed 6 bases from V and 6 bases from J, with 14 bases in between. The complete variable domain, with remaining parts taken from reference TRBV29-1 and TRBJ2-5, reads SAVISQKPSRDICQRGTSLTIQCQVDSQVTMMFWYRQQPGQSLTLIATANQGSEATYESGFVIDKFPISRPNLTFSTLTVSNMSPEDSSIYLCSVETIAQTQYFGPGTRLLVL.

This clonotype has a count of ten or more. The CDR3 nucleotides read TGTGCCAGCAGATCCCCGGGGGGCAAAAACATTCAGTACTTC. This gives the protein CASRSPGGKNIQYF. The chain couples TRBV6-6 to TRBJ2-4, with 7 bases fitting TRBD2. Unmatched junction bases numbered 5, after V lost 6 bases and J lost 3 bases. The CDR3 runs 14 residues. CDR1 and CDR2 (germline): MNHNY, SVGAGI (reference sequence).

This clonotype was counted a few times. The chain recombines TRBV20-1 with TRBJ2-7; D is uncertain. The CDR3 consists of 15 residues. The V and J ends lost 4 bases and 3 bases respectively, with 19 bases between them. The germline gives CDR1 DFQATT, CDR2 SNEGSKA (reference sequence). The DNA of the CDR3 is TGCAGTGCTAATACCCCTGGGCAGGCCTTCTACGAGCAGTACTTC. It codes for CSANTPGQAFYEQYF.

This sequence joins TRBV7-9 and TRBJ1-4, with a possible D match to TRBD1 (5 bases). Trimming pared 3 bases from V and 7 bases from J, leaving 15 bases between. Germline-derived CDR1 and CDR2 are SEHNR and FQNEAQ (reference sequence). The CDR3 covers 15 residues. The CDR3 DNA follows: TGTGCCAGCAGCTTGCTAGGGGCGGAAGGTGAAAAACTGTTTTTT. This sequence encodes CASSLLGAEGEKLFF.

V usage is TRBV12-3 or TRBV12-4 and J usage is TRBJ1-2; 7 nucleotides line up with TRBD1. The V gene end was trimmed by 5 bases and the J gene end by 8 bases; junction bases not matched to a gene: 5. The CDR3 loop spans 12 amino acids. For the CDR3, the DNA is TGTGCCAGCAGTGCAGGGGGTCGCGGCTACACCTTC. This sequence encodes CASSAGGRGYTF.

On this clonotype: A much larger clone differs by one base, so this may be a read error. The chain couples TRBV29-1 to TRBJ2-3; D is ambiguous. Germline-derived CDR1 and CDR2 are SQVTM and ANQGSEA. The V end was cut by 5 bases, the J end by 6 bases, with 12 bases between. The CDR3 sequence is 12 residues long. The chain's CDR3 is CSVRNSRDTQYF. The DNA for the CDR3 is TGCAGCGTTAGGAATTCGAGGGATACGCAGTATTTT.

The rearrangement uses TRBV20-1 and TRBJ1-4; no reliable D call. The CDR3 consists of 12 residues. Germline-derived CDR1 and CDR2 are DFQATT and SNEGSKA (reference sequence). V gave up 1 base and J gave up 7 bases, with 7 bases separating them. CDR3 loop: CSARVGSEKLFF. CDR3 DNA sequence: TGCAGTGCTAGAGTGGGCAGTGAAAAACTGTTTTTT.

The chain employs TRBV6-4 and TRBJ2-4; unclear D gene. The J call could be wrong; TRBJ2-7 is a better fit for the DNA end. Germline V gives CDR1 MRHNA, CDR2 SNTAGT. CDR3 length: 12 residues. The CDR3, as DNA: TGTGCCAGCAGTGACGCGTGGGGCGAGCAGTACTTC. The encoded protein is CASSDAWGEQYF.

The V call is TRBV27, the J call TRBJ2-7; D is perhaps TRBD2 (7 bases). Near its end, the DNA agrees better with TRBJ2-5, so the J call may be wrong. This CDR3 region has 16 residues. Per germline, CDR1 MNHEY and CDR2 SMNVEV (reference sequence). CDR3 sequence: CASSSLGASGGETQYF. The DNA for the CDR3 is TGTGCCAGCAGTTCCCTGGGGGCTTCGGGGGGAGAGACCCAGTACTTC.

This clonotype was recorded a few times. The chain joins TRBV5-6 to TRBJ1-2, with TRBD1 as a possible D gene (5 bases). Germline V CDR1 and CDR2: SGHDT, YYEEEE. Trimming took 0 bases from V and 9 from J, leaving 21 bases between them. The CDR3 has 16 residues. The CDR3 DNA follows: TGTGCCAGCAGCTTGGCCGGAACCGGGACCGTCGTACGCTACACCTTC. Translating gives CASSLAGTGTVVRYTF.

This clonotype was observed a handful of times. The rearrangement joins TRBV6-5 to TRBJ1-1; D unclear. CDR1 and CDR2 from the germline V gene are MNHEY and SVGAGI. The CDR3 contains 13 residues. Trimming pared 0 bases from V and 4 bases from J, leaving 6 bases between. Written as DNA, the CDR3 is TGTGCCAGCAGTTACTCGTTGCTCACTGAAGCTTTCTTT. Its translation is CASSYSLLTEAFF.

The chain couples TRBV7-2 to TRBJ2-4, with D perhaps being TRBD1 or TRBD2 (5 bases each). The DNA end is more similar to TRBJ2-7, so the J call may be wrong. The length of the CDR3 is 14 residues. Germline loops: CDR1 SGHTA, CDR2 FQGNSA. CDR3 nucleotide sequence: TGTGCCAGCAGCAGAACCGGACGAGGGGTCGAGCAGTACTTC. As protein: CASSRTGRGVEQYF.

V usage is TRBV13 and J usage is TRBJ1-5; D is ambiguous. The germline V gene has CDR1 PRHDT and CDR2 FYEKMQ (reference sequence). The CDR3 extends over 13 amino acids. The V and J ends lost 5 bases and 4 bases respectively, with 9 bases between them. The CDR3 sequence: CASSQTPNQPQHF. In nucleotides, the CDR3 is TGTGCCAGCAGCCAAACCCCAAATCAGCCCCAGCATTTT.

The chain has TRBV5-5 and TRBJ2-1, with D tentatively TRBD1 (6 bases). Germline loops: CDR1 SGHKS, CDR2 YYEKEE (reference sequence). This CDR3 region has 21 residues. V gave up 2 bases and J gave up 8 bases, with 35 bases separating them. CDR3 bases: TGTGCCAGCAGCTTAGTGGGGAACCAGCAGCTTAGTACAGGGCTGGGGGATGAGCAGTTCTTC. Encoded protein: CASSLVGNQQLSTGLGDEQFF.

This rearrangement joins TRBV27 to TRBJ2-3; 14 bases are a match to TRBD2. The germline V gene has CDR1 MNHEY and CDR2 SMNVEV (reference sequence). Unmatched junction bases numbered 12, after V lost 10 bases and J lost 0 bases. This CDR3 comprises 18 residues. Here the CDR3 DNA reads TGTGCCATCGCCCCTGGACTAGCGGGGGGATACAGCACAGATACGCAGTATTTT. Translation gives CAIAPGLAGGYSTDTQYF.

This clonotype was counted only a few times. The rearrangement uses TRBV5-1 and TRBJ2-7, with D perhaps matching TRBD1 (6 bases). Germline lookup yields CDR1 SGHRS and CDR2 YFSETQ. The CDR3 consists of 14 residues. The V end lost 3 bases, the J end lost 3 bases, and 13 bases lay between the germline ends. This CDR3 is CASSWTVGGYEQYF. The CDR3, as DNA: TGCGCCAGCAGCTGGACAGTAGGGGGCTACGAGCAGTACTTC.

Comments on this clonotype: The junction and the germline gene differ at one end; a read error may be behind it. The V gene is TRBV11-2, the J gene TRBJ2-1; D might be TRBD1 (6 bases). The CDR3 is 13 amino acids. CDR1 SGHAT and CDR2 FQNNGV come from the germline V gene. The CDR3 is CASSLWGRDELFF. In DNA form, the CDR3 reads TGTGCCAGCAGCTTGTGGGGGCGCGATGAGCTGTTCTTC.

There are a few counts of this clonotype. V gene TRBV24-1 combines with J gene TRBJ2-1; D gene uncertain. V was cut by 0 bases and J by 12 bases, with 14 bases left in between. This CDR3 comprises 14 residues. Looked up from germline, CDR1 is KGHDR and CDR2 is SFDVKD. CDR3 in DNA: TGTGCCACCAGTGATTTGCCCCCTAGAGAGGCGCAGTTCTTC. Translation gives CATSDLPPREAQFF.